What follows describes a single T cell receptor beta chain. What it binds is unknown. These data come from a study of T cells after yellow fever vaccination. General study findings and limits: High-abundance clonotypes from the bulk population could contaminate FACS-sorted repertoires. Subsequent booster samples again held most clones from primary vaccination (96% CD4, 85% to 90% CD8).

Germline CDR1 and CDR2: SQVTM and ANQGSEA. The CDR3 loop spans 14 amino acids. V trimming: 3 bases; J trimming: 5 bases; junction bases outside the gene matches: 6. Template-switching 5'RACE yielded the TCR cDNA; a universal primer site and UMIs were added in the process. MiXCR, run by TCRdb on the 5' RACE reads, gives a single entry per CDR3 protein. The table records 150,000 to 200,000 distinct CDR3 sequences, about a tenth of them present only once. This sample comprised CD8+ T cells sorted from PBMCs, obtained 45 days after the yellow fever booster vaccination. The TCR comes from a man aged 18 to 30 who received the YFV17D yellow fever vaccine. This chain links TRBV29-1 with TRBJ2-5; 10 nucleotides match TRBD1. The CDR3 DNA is TGCAGCGTTGAGCCCCCGGGACAGGGGGAGACCCAGTACTTC. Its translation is CSVEPPGQGETQYF.